The next 32 T cell receptor beta chains were all read from a single sample in a study of identical twins. One entry per CDR3 protein, called by TCRdb with MiXCR from the 5' RACE reads. The data hold a few hundred thousand distinct CDR3 sequences, with around 20% observed a single time. The source material was naive T cells sorted from blood. These receptors all come from a man aged 50-60 years in good health.

This chain uses TRBV12-3 or TRBV12-4 with TRBJ2-7; possibly TRBD1 for D (6 bases). V lost 5 bases, J lost 3 bases, and 11 bases lay in between. The CDR3 covers 13 residues. The CDR3 sequence is CASSGDINYEQYF. The CDR3 DNA is TGTGCCAGCAGTGGGGACATCAACTACGAGCAGTACTTC.

This rearrangement joins TRBV7-9 to TRBJ2-6; D gene unclear. V was trimmed by 0 bases and J by 3 bases, leaving 3 bases between them. Germline CDR1 and CDR2: SEHNR and FQNEAQ (reference sequence). The CDR3 extends over 14 amino acids. The CDR3 region has the DNA TGTGCCAGCAGCTTAGCGCTTGGGGCCAACGTCCTGACTTTC. Protein sequence: CASSLALGANVLTF.

This clonotype has ten or more counts. The chain is built from TRBV11-2 and TRBJ2-7; 7 nucleotides line up with TRBD2. With 5 bases clipped from V and 4 bases from J, the junction kept 8 bases outside the gene matches. Germline assignment: CDR1 SGHAT and CDR2 FQNNGV. The CDR3 extends over 14 amino acids. This CDR3 reads CASSRTTSSYEQYF. The DNA for the CDR3 is TGTGCCAGCAGCAGAACGACTAGCTCGTACGAGCAGTACTTC.

This clonotype was seen a few times. This sequence joins TRBV6-2 or TRBV6-3 and TRBJ2-3, with 7 positions matching TRBD2. The CDR3 totals 17 residues. Germline V CDR1 and CDR2: MNHEY, SVGEGT. Germline trimming cut 6 bases from V and 3 bases from J; bases unmatched to any gene: 15. As DNA, the CDR3 is TGTGCCAGCAGCCGACGTGGGCGGGAGATGGAGACAGATACGCAGTATTTT. Its protein product is CASSRRGREMETDTQYF.

This clonotype came up a few times. The gene calls are TRBV6-4 and TRBJ2-7, with D possibly TRBD1 on 7 matching bases. The ends were cut back, 3 bases at V and 3 bases at J, with 15 bases in the middle. The CDR3 is 15 residues long. CDR1 MRHNA and CDR2 SNTAGT come from the germline V gene. CDR3 coding DNA: TGTGCCAGCAGTGAGAGCTCAGGGGGGAGCTACGAGCAGTACTTC. Protein sequence: CASSESSGGSYEQYF.

This clonotype was counted only a few times. J is TRBJ1-4 and V is TRBV6-5, with 9 bases lining up with TRBD1. Trimming removed 0 bases from V and 7 bases from J; junction bases left unmatched: 6. The length of the CDR3 is 16 residues. Germline CDR1 MNHEY, CDR2 SVGAGI. CDR3 protein: CASSYSPGQGLEKLFF. The CDR3 bases are TGTGCCAGCAGTTACTCACCGGGACAGGGACTTGAAAAACTGTTTTTT.

This sequence joins TRBV6-1 and TRBJ2-5, with 12 nucleotides matching TRBD1. V lost 5 bases and J lost 5; bases outside the gene matches: 6. The CDR3 totals 15 residues. CDR1 is MNHNS and CDR2 is SASEGT in the germline V gene. CDR3 loop: CASSPGQGAGETQYF. DNA of the CDR3: TGTGCCAGCAGTCCGGGACAGGGGGCCGGGGAGACCCAGTACTTC.

In this sample, this clonotype turned up many times. The chain combines TRBV9 with TRBJ2-5; 7 bases fit TRBD1. J lost 2 bases, V lost 3 bases, and 4 bases had no gene match. Germline loops: CDR1 SGDLS, CDR2 YYNGEE. The CDR3 loop spans 14 amino acids. CDR3 loop: CASSGLTGQETQYF. CDR3 bases: TGTGCCAGCAGCGGCCTGACAGGGCAAGAGACCCAGTACTTC.

This sequence joins TRBV12-3 or TRBV12-4 and TRBJ2-1; D not resolved. Trimming removed 5 bases from V and 7 bases from J, with 9 bases in between. The CDR3 runs to 12 residues. CDR3 sequence (DNA): TGTGCCAGCAGTGCCCTTCTAAATGAGCAGTTCTTC. This translates into CASSALLNEQFF.

This clonotype was seen repeatedly, ten times or more. The gene calls are TRBV12-3 or TRBV12-4 and TRBJ1-4; TRBD1 matches 9 bases. The length of the CDR3 is 13 residues. Trimming took 6 bases from V and 8 from J; bases not matched to a gene: 4. The DNA for the CDR3 is TGTGCCAGCAGGCAGGACAGGGGCGAAAAACTGTTTTTT. It specifies CASRQDRGEKLFF.

This rearrangement joins TRBV5-1 to TRBJ2-2, with D possibly called TRBD1 or TRBD2 (5 bases each). Germline CDR1 SGHRS, CDR2 YFSETQ. Trimming pared 4 bases from V and 3 bases from J, leaving 16 bases between. The CDR3 is 16 amino acids. As DNA, the CDR3 is TGCGCCAGCAGCCCCGGGGCGGGCAGGCACACCGGGGAGCTGTTTTTT. This translates into CASSPGAGRHTGELFF.

The sample holds many counts of this clonotype. This rearrangement joins TRBV4-3 to TRBJ1-6; 8 bases fit TRBD1. CDR1 is LGHNA and CDR2 is YSLEER in the germline V gene. The trim removed 3 bases at V and 9 bases at J, leaving 7 bases unmatched. The CDR3 contains 15 residues. The chain's CDR3 is CASSHSGGTGSPLHF. CDR3 bases: TGCGCCAGCAGCCATTCAGGAGGGACAGGTTCACCCCTCCACTTT.

This chain links TRBV3-1 with TRBJ2-5; no definite D call. Per germline, CDR1 LGHDT and CDR2 YNNKEL (reference sequence). The CDR3 extends over 11 amino acids. The ends were cut back, 1 base at V and 10 bases at J, with 7 bases in the middle. The CDR3 DNA follows: TGTGCCAGCAGCCAAGTTTCGGGCCAGTACTTC. Amino acids: CASSQVSGQYF.

This clonotype came up many times. The rearrangement uses TRBV15 and TRBJ2-1; 11 bases line up with TRBD2. The CDR3 totals 17 residues. After removal of 5 bases from V and 0 bases from J, the junction contained 6 bases not matched to a gene. Looked up from germline, CDR1 is LNHNV and CDR2 is YYDKDF (reference sequence). The CDR3 here is CATSPLGTSGSYNEQFF. CDR3 DNA sequence: TGTGCCACCAGCCCGCTTGGGACTAGCGGCTCCTACAATGAGCAGTTCTTC. The full variable domain, completed using reference TRBV15 and TRBJ2-1, is DAMVIQNPRYQVTQFGKPVTLSCSQTLNHNVMYWYQQKSSQAPKLLFHYYDKDFNNEADTPDNFQSRRPNTSFCFLDIRSPGLGDTAMYLCATSPLGTSGSYNEQFFGPGTRLTVL.

This clonotype came up a few times. The V call is TRBV5-1, the J call TRBJ2-3; 7 bases align to TRBD2. This CDR3 contains 16 residues. Germline V lookup: CDR1 SGHRS, CDR2 YFSETQ. With 1 base clipped from V and 2 bases from J, the junction kept 7 bases outside the gene matches. The CDR3 nucleotides are TGCGCCAGCAGCTTGTCAACGGGGGGTTACACAGATACGCAGTATTTT. It translates to CASSLSTGGYTDTQYF.

In DNA form, the CDR3 reads TGTGCCAGCAGCGTAGTGGAGAGGGCCTACAATGAGCAGTTCTTC. It is translated as CASSVVERAYNEQFF. The rearrangement links TRBV9 to TRBJ2-1, with D possibly TRBD2 on 5 matching bases. CDR1 is SGDLS and CDR2 is YYNGEE in the germline V gene. The CDR3 is 15 amino acids. V was pared by 0 bases and J by 2 bases, with 9 bases between.

CDR3 amino acids: CSVHDRLVNTEAFF. The CDR3 DNA sequence: TGCAGCGTCCACGACAGGTTGGTGAACACTGAAGCTTTCTTT. The rearrangement links TRBV29-1 to TRBJ1-1; D possibly corresponds to TRBD1 (6 bases). V was clipped by 6 bases and J by 0 bases, with 14 bases between them. Germline V gene lookup returns CDR1 SQVTM and CDR2 ANQGSEA. The CDR3 is 14 residues long.

The rearrangement uses TRBV4-1 and TRBJ2-7; D is unresolved. CDR1 is MGHRA and CDR2 is YSYEKL in the germline V gene. V dropped 1 base and J dropped 3 bases, with 7 bases sitting between them. This CDR3 has 13 residues. The DNA of the CDR3 is TGCGCCAGCAGCCAAGTGAGAGACTACGAGCAGTACTTC. It translates to CASSQVRDYEQYF.

This chain joins TRBV3-1 and TRBJ2-1, with D hard to call. The CDR3 contains 14 residues. The V end was cut by 1 base, the J end by 8 bases, with 12 bases between. CDR1 is LGHDT and CDR2 is YNNKEL in the germline V gene (reference sequence). The CDR3 protein is CASSQAQINHEQFF. The CDR3, as DNA: TGTGCCAGCAGCCAAGCACAAATTAACCATGAGCAGTTCTTC.

The rearrangement uses TRBV5-1 and TRBJ2-1; unclear D gene. CDR3 size: 15 residues. V dropped 1 base and J dropped 2 bases, with 10 bases sitting between them. CDR1 is SGHRS, CDR2 YFSETQ, per germline. The CDR3 region has the DNA TGCGCCAGCAGCTTGTCCCTAGGAACCTACAATGAGCAGTTCTTC. It encodes CASSLSLGTYNEQFF. Supplemented by reference TRBV5-1 and TRBJ2-1, the full variable domain reads KAGVTQTPRYLIKTRGQQVTLSCSPISGHRSVSWYQQTPGQGLQFLFEYFSETQRNKGNFPGRFSGRQFSNSRSEMNVSTLELGDSALYLCASSLSLGTYNEQFFGPGTRLTVL.

This clonotype was observed a few times. The rearrangement joins TRBV29-1 to TRBJ2-5; 7 bases map to TRBD1. In germline, CDR1 is SQVTM, CDR2 ANQGSEA. This CDR3 has 12 amino acids. Trimming cost V 7 bases and J 1 base; bases outside gene matches: 3. The CDR3 DNA is TGCAGCGGAGGGGACAGCCAAGAGACCCAGTACTTC. It translates to CSGGDSQETQYF.

This clonotype was detected a few times. The rearrangement uses TRBV3-1 and TRBJ1-1; D unclear. CDR3 length equals 12 residues. Germline V gene data show CDR1 as LGHDT and CDR2 as YNNKEL (reference sequence). Trimming removed 4 bases from V and 4 bases from J, with 7 bases in between. DNA of the CDR3: TGTGCCAGCAGCCGCTGGTCCACTGAAGCTTTCTTT. It yields the protein CASSRWSTEAFF.

This chain connects TRBV4-2 to TRBJ2-1; D not resolved. The CDR3 runs 13 residues. The germline V and J ends were trimmed by 3 bases and 0 bases, with 3 bases remaining between them. Germline CDR1 reads LGHNA; CDR2 reads YNFKEQ. The DNA of the CDR3 is TGTGCCAGCAGCCACGACTCCTACAATGAGCAGTTCTTC. Translation: CASSHDSYNEQFF.

J is TRBJ2-1 and V is TRBV29-1; tentative D call: TRBD2 (6 bases). Germline loops: CDR1 SQVTM, CDR2 ANQGSEA. V dropped 4 bases and J dropped 0 bases, with 13 bases sitting between them. The CDR3 extends over 15 amino acids. The CDR3 spells CSVARDSSSYNEQFF. The DNA of the CDR3 is TGCAGCGTTGCTAGGGACTCGAGCTCCTACAATGAGCAGTTCTTC.

This sequence joins TRBV14 and TRBJ2-1; possible D gene TRBD1, 5 bases. Germline CDR1 SGHDN, CDR2 FVKESK. Trimming pared 4 bases from V and 7 bases from J, leaving 20 bases between. The CDR3 consists of 16 residues. This chain's CDR3 is CASSLSGAGNRNEQFF. The DNA for the CDR3 is TGTGCCAGCAGCCTGAGTGGGGCAGGGAATCGGAATGAGCAGTTCTTC.

This sequence joins TRBV12-3 or TRBV12-4 and TRBJ1-1; tentative D call: TRBD1 (6 bases). The CDR3 sequence is 16 residues long. Trimming took 0 bases from V and 6 from J, leaving 17 bases between them. The chain's CDR3 is CASSLALGGQGAEAFF. CDR3 bases: TGTGCCAGCAGTTTAGCGCTCGGGGGGCAAGGGGCTGAAGCTTTCTTT.

Only a few counts were recorded for this clonotype. The rearrangement uses TRBV5-5 and TRBJ2-1; unclear D gene. Deletions cut 6 bases from V and 10 bases from J, with 17 bases between. The germline V gene encodes CDR1 SGHKS and CDR2 YYEKEE (reference sequence). The CDR3 has 13 amino acids. The CDR3 is CASMDPPAIEQFF. The CDR3 DNA is TGTGCCAGCATGGACCCCCCCGCGATCGAGCAGTTCTTC.

This clonotype was recorded a few times. The rearrangement joins TRBV12-3 or TRBV12-4 to TRBJ2-7; 7 bases align to TRBD2. The V gene end was trimmed by 3 bases and the J gene end by 5 bases; junction bases not matched to a gene: 10. The CDR3 runs 15 residues. The CDR3 nucleotides read TGTGCCAGCAGTTTGGGACTATCGGGGGGACACGAGCAGTACTTC. Its protein is CASSLGLSGGHEQYF.

This clonotype was found a few times. The genes are TRBV29-1 and TRBJ1-2; the match to TRBD1 covers 7 bases. CDR1 is SQVTM and CDR2 is ANQGSEA in the germline V gene. The V segment lost 4 bases and the J segment 2 bases; nucleotides outside the gene matches: 4. The CDR3 covers 13 residues. The CDR3 nucleotides are TGCAGCGTTGCGACAGGGAACAACTATGGCTACACCTTC. Translated: CSVATGNNYGYTF.

This CDR3 reads CALPSGPSGRPGELFF. CDR3 bases: TGTGCCCTCCCTAGCGGGCCTAGCGGGAGGCCCGGGGAGCTGTTTTTT. This chain connects TRBV7-9 to TRBJ2-2; TRBD2 agrees at 11 bases. The CDR3 has 16 amino acids. Germline-derived CDR1 and CDR2 are SEHNR and FQNEAQ (reference sequence). V shed 11 bases and J 6 bases; nucleotides not matched to a gene: 14.

This clonotype was recorded a few times. The chain recombines TRBV27 with TRBJ1-1; the D is unclear. Germline V gene sequence: CDR1 MNHEY, CDR2 SMNVEV (reference sequence). The CDR3 length is 14 residues. V was clipped by 5 bases and J by 0 bases, with 10 bases between them. CDR3 sequence reads: CASSTNEVNTEAFF. The CDR3 DNA reads TGTGCCAGCAGTACAAACGAGGTGAACACTGAAGCTTTCTTT.

This clonotype was found many times. The rearrangement links TRBV4-2 to TRBJ2-2; 10 bases are a match to TRBD1. In germline, CDR1 is LGHNA, CDR2 YNFKEQ. V lost 0 bases, J lost 6 bases, and 7 bases stayed unmatched. The CDR3 covers 17 residues. The CDR3 here is CASSQDPRDRGAGELFF. The CDR3 nucleotides read TGTGCCAGCAGCCAAGATCCCCGGGACAGGGGAGCCGGGGAGCTGTTTTTT.